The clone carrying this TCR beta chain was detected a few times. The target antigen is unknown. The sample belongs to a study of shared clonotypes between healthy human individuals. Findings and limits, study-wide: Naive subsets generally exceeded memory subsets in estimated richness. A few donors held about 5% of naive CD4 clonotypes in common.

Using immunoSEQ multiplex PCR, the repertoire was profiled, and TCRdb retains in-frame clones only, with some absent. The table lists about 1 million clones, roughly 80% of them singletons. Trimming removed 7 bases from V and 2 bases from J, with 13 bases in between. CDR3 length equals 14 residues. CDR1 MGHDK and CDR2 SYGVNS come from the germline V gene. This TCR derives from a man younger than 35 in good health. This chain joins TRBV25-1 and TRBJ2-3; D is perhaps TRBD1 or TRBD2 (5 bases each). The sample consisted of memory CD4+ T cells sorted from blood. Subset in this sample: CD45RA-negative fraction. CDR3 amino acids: CASTDGTTTDTQYF. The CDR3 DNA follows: TGTGCCAGCACCGACGGGACCACCACAGATACGCAGTATTTT. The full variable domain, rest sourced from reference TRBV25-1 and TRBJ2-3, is EADIYQTPRYLVIGTGKKITLECSQTMGHDKMYWYQQDPGMELHLIHYSYGVNSTEKGDLSSESTVSRIRTEHFPLTLESARPSHTSQYLCASTDGTTTDTQYFGPGTRLTVL.